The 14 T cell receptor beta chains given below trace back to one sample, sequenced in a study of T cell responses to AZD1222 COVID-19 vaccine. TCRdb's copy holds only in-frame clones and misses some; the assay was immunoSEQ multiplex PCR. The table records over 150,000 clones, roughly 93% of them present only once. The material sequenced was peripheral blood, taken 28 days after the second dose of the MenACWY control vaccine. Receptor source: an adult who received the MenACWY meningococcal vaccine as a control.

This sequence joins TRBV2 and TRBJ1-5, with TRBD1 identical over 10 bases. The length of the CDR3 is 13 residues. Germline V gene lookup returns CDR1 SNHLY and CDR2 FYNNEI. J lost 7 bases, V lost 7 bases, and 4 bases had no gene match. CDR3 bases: TGTGCCAGCAAGGGACAGGGGCTACAGCCCCAGCATTTT. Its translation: CASKGQGLQPQHF.

CDR3 loop: CASTQGNTEAFF. The CDR3 DNA is TGTGCCAGTACCCAGGGTAACACTGAAGCTTTCTTT. J is TRBJ1-1 and V is TRBV19; weak D call: TRBD1 (5 bases). V gave up 7 bases and J gave up 2 bases, with 8 bases separating them. CDR3 length equals 12 residues. CDR1 is LNHDA, CDR2 SQIVND, per germline (reference sequence).

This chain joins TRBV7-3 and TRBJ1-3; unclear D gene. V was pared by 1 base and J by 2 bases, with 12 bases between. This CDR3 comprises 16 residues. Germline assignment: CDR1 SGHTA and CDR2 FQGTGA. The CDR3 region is CASSLRGPGAGNTIYF. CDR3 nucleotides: TGTGCCAGCAGCTTAAGAGGGCCCGGGGCTGGAAACACCATATATTTT.

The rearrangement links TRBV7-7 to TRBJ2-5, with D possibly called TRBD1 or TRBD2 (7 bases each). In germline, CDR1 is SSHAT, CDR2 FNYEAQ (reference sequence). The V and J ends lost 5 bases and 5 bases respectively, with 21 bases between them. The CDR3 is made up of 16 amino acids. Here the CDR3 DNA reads TGTGCCAGCAGCCAAACGCGTTCAGGGGGGGACGAGACCCAGTACTTC. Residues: CASSQTRSGGDETQYF.

The CDR3 protein is CASTRGQGDGYTF. The CDR3 coding sequence is TGTGCCAGCACCCGTGGACAGGGAGATGGCTACACCTTC. The genes are TRBV6-5 and TRBJ1-2, with 8 bases identical to TRBD1. The CDR3 has 13 residues. Germline CDR1 and CDR2: MNHEY and SVGAGI. V shed 7 bases, J shed 6 bases, and the junction held 7 bases outside the gene matches.

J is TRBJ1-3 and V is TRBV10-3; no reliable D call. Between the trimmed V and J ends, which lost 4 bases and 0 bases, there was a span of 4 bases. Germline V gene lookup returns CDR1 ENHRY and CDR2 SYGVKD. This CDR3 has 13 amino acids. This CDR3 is CAISGYSGNTIYF. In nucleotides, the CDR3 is TGTGCCATCAGTGGGTACTCTGGAAACACCATATATTTT.

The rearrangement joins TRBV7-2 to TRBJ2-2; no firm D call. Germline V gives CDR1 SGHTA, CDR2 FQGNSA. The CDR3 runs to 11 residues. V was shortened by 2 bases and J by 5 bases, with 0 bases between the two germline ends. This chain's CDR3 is CASSLTGELFF. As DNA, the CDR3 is TGTGCCAGCAGCTTAACCGGGGAGCTGTTTTTT.

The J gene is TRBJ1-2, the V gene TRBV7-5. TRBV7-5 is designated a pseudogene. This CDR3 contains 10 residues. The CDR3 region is CVRSPRGYTF. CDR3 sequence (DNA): TGTGTCAGAAGTCCAAGGGGCTACACCTTC.

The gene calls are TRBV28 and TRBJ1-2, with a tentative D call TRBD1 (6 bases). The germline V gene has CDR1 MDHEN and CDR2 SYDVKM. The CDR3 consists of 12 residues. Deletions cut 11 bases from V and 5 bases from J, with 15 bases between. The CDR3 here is CAGSGVGYGYTF. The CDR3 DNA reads TGTGCCGGATCAGGGGTAGGTTATGGCTACACCTTC.

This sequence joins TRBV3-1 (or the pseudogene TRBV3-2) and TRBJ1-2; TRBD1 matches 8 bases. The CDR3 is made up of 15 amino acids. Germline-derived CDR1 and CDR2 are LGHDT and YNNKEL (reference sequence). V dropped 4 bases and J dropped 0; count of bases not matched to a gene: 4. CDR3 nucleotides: TGTGCCAGCAGCCCTCCGGGACAGGCTAACTATGGCTACACCTTC. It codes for CASSPPGQANYGYTF.

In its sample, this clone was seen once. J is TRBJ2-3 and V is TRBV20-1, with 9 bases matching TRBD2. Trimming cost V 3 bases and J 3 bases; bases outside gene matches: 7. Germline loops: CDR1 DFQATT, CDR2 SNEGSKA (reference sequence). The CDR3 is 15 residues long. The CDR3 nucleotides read TGCAGTGCTAGTTTGGCGGGGGGGAGTACAGATACGCAGTATTTT. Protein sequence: CSASLAGGSTDTQYF.

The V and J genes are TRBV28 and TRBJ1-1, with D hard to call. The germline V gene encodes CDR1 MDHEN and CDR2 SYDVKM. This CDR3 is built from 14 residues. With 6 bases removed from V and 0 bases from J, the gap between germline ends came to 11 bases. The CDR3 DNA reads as TGTGCCAGCAGCTGGGGATTTATGAACACTGAAGCTTTCTTT. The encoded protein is CASSWGFMNTEAFF.

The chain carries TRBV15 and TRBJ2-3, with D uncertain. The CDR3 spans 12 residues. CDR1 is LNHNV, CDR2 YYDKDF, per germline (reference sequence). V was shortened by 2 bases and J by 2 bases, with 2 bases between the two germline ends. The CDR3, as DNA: TGTGCCACCAGCAGATTCACAGATACGCAGTATTTT. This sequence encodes CATSRFTDTQYF.

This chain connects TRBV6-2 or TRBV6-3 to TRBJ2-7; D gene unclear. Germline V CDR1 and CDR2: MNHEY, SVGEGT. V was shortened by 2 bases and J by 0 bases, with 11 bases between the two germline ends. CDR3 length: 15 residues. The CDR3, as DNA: TGTGCCAGCAGTTACGGAGAAAGGAGCTCCTACGAGCAGTACTTC. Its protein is CASSYGERSSYEQYF.